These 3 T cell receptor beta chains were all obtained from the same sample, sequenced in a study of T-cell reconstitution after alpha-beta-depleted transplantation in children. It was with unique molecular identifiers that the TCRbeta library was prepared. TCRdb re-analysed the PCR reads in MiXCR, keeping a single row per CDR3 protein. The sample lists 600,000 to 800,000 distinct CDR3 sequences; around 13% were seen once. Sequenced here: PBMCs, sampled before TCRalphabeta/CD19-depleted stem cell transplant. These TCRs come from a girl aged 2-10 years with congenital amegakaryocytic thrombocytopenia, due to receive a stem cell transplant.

Here the CDR3 reads CASSDPADSSRETQYF. CDR3 DNA: TGCGCCAGCAGTGACCCCGCGGACAGCTCTAGGGAGACCCAGTACTTC. This rearrangement joins TRBV5-1 to TRBJ2-5, with D maybe TRBD1 (6 bases). With 5 bases removed from V and 5 bases from J, the gap between germline ends came to 22 bases. The CDR3 extends over 16 amino acids. In germline, CDR1 is SGHRS, CDR2 YFSETQ.

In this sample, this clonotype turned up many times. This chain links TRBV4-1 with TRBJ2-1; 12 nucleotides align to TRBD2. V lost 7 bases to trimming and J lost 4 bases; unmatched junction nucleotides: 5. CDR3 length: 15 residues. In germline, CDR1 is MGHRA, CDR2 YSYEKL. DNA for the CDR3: TGCGCCAGCACCCGTGGGACTAGCGGGTACAATGAGCAGTTCTTC. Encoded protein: CASTRGTSGYNEQFF.

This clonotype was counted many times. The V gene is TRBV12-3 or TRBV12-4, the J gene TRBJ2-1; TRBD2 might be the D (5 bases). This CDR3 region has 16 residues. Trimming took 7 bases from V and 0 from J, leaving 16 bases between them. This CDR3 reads CASTEGHSSSYNEQFF. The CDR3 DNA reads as TGTGCCAGCACCGAGGGTCATTCGAGCTCCTACAATGAGCAGTTCTTC.